This T cell receptor (beta chain) comes out of a study of blood T cell repertoires in COVID-19. Study context: Researchers got acute and convalescent COVID-19 samples from the United States, Italy and Spain. T cells, B-cell-depleted T cells, or PBMCs provided the cDNA or gDNA that served as material.

In the original processing: The assay estimated nucleated cells by amplifying reference gene primers. Profiling relied on immunoSEQ multiplex PCR, and the TCRdb table lists in-frame clones only, not all of them. Clonal size and the V and J genes are those of that table, whereas D and trimming came from the DNA. The sample carries 65,000 or so clones, roughly 84% recorded once. Losses at the gene ends were 2 bases for V and 8 bases for J; bases not matched to a gene: 8. Looked up from germline, CDR1 is MNHEY and CDR2 is SMNVEV (reference sequence). The CDR3 is made up of 15 amino acids. The Seattle site enrolled patients during active infection and followed them longitudinally. This clone was counted once.

V and J are TRBV27 and TRBJ2-1; 8 positions match TRBD1. This receptor was taken from a man aged 30 to 39 with COVID-19, enrolled during active disease. The sequencing input was peripheral blood. CDR3 sequence (DNA): TGTGCCAGCAGTTTAGACGGCAGGGGGCGCGATGAGCAGTTCTTC. Translation gives CASSLDGRGRDEQFF.